This T cell receptor (beta chain) was recovered during a study of blood T cell repertoires in COVID-19. Study as a whole: The cDNA or gDNA used as material had been derived from T cells, B-cell-depleted T cells, or PBMCs.

Germline V gene data show CDR1 as SQVTM and CDR2 as ANQGSEA. Trimming cost V 4 bases and J 6 bases; bases outside gene matches: 4. The CDR3 has 12 amino acids. Sequencing was performed with immunoSEQ multiplex PCR; in TCRdb, only in-frame clones are kept and a portion is missing. The sample lists about 75,000 clones, roughly 70% occurring once. The chain has TRBV29-1 and TRBJ2-7; 9 bases map to TRBD2. The source material was peripheral blood. This TCR derives from a human donor with acute or convalescent COVID-19. The donor label of this sample is uncertain. The CDR3 sequence: CSVVGLATEQYF. The CDR3 nucleotides are TGCAGCGTTGTGGGACTAGCCACCGAGCAGTACTTC.